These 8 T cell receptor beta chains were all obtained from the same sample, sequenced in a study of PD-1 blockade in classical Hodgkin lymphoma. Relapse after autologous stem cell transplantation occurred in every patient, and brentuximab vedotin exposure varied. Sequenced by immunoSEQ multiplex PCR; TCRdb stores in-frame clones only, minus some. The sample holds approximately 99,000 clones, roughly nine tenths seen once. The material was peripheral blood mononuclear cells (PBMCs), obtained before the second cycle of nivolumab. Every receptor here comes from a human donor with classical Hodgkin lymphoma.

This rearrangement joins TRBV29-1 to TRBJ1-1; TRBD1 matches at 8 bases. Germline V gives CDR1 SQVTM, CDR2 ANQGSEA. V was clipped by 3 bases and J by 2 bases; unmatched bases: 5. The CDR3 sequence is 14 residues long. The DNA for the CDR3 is TGCAGCGTTGAGGAACAGGGGGTTAACACTGAAGCTTTCTTT. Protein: CSVEEQGVNTEAFF.

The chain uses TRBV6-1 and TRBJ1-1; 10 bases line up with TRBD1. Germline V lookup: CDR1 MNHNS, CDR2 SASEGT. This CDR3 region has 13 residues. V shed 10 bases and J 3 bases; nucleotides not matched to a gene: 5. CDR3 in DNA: TGTGCCAACTCCGGGACAGGGGACACTGAAGCTTTCTTT. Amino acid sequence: CANSGTGDTEAFF.

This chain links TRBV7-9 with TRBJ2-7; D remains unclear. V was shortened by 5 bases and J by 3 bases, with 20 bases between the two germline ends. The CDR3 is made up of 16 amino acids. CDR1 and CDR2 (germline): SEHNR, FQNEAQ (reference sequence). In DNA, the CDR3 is TGTGCCAGCAGCCCGACGTTGAGGAGCATGGGCTACGAGCAGTACTTC. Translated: CASSPTLRSMGYEQYF.

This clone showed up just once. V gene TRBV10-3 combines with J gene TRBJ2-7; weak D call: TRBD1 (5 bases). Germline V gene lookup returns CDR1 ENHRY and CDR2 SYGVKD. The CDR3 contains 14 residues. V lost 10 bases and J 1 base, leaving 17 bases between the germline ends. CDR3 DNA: TGTGCCACAACGGGCAGGGCAGATTCCTACGAGCAGTACTTC. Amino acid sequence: CATTGRADSYEQYF.

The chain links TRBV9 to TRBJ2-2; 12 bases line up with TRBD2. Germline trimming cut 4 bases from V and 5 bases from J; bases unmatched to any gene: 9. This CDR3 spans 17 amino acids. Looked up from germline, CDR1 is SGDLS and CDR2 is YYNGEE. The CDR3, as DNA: TGTGCCAGCAGCCCCGCTCTAGCGGGAGGGCCGACCGGGGAGCTGTTTTTT. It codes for CASSPALAGGPTGELFF.

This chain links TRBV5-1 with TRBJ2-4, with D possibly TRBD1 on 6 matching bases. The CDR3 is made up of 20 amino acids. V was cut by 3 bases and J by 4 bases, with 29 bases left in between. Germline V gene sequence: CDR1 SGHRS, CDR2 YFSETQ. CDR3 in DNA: TGCGCCAGCAGCTCAGAAGCACAGGGTTCGGCCTTCACTAAAAAAAACATTCAGTACTTC. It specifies CASSSEAQGSAFTKKNIQYF.

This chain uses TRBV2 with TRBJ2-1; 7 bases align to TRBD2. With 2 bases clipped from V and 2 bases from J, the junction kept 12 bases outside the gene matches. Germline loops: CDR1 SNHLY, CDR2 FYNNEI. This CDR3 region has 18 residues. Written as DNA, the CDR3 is TGTGCCAGCAGTGAACTTAGGGAGACTAGCCTTGCCTACAATGAGCAGTTCTTC. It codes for CASSELRETSLAYNEQFF. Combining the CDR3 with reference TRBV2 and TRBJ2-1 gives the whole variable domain EPEVTQTPSHQVTQMGQEVILRCVPISNHLYFYWYRQILGQKVEFLVSFYNNEISEKSEIFDDQFSVERPDGSNFTLKIRSTKLEDSAMYFCASSELRETSLAYNEQFFGPGTRLTVL.

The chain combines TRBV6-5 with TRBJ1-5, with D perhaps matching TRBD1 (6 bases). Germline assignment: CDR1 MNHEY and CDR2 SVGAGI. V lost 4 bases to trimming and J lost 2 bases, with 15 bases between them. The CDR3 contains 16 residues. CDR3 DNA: TGTGCCAGCAGTTCCGGACAGTTTTTGGGCAATCAGCCCCAGCATTTT. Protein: CASSSGQFLGNQPQHF.